Sequencing of this T cell receptor beta chain was carried out in a study of CD8 T cells in Susac syndrome. CDR1 and CDR2 from the germline V gene are SGHTA and FQGNSA. This CDR3 region has 16 residues. Trimming cost V 4 bases and J 7 bases; bases outside gene matches: 10. Random hexamers were used to reverse transcribe the RNA input (about 0.45 to 1 ug). Each CDR3 protein gets one entry after TCRdb re-called the immunoSEQ multiplex PCR reads with MiXCR. The sample consists of 150,000 to 180,000 distinct CDR3 sequences, around 95% of them appearing once. The sequencing input was CD8+ T cells from PBMCs. The clonotype originates from a human donor with multiple sclerosis. The chain recombines TRBV7-2 with TRBJ1-6, with 7 nucleotides matching TRBD1. The CDR3 region has the DNA TGTGCCAGCAGCTCAACCCAGGGGGAACGCAATTCACCCCTCCACTTT. Its translation is CASSSTQGERNSPLHF.